This is a list of T cell receptor beta chains from one sample in a study of T cell responses to AZD1222 COVID-19 vaccine. Measured with immunoSEQ multiplex PCR; TCRdb has only the in-frame clones, and not every one. The sample carries some 190,000 clones, about 90% recorded once. Sequencing was performed on peripheral blood, taken 28 days after the second AZD1222 dose. The receptors stem from an adult who received the AZD1222 COVID-19 vaccine. The CDR3 runs from the conserved cysteine through the conserved F or W. D genes are given only for firm matches. Clone size appears in some rows only: once, few, many, or a class for an expanded clone.

>TRBD1|NA|TRBJ1-2|TRBV7-3
TGTGCCAGCAGCTCGACAGGGTCTGGCTATGGCTACACCTTC
CASSSTGSGYGYTF
>NA|once|TRBJ1-3|TRBV7-9
TGTGCCAGCATGGGGAGCTCTGGAAACACCATATATTTT
CASMGSSGNTIYF
>NA|NA|TRBJ1-2|TRBV28
TGTGCCAGCAGGGGGGGAGCACCCACTAACTATGGCTACACCTTC
CASRGGAPTNYGYTF
>TRBD1|NA|TRBJ2-3|TRBV5-1
TGCGCCAGCAGCCGCACCGGGACAGCCATAAGCACAGATACGCAGTATTTT
CASSRTGTAISTDTQYF
>NA|NA|TRBJ1-6|TRBV4-1
TGCGCCAGCAGCCAAGACAACCGGGACGGTCCTTCCTCACCCCTCCACTTT
CASSQDNRDGPSSPLHF
>TRBD2|once|TRBJ2-3|TRBV6-2/TRBV6-3
TGTGCCAGCAGTCCGGGGACTATTAAGCAGTATTTT
CASSPGTIKQYF
>NA|NA|TRBJ2-2|TRBV5-1
TGCGCCAGCAGCTTGGACCCCCCCGGGGTGAACACCGGGGAGCTGTTTTTT
CASSLDPPGVNTGELFF
>TRBD1|NA|TRBJ1-2|TRBV19
TGTGCCAGTAGGACTTACAGGGGGCGCCGCGAGGGCTACACCTTC
CASRTYRGRREGYTF
>NA|NA|TRBJ1-1|TRBV19
TGTGCCAGTAGTATTAGTATAGACCGTGAAGCTTTCTTT
CASSISIDREAFF
>TRBD2|NA|TRBJ2-7|TRBV30
TGTGCCTGGAGTTTTGGGGCGGGAGGCTACGAGCAGTACTTC
CAWSFGAGGYEQYF
>TRBD1|NA|TRBJ2-3|TRBV5-1
TGCGCCAGCAGCTTCGTGAGACAGGGGGTTTTCCCAGATACGCAGTATTTT
CASSFVRQGVFPDTQYF
>NA|NA|TRBJ1-4|TRBV5-1
TGCGCCAGCAGCTTGGTTCCTGACTCCAATGAAAAACTGTTTTTT
CASSLVPDSNEKLFF
>NA|NA|TRBJ1-5|TRBV28
TGTGCCAGCAGTTCCTCCGGGGATTCCAATCAGCCCCAGCATTTT
CASSSSGDSNQPQHF
>TRBD1|NA|TRBJ2-7|TRBV3-1/TRBV3-2
TGTGCCAGCAGCCAAGCGGGACAGGTGAAATCCTACGAGCAGTACTTC
CASSQAGQVKSYEQYF
>TRBD1|NA|TRBJ2-7|TRBV6-5
TGTGCCAGCAGTTTAGGGGGCGCCCCCTACGAGCAGTACTTC
CASSLGGAPYEQYF
>TRBD1|NA|TRBJ1-4|TRBV11-2
TGTGCCAGCAGCTTAGGACAGGGGGGTGAAAAACTGTTTTTT
CASSLGQGGEKLFF
>NA|NA|TRBJ2-5|TRBV18
TGTGCCAGCTCACGGGAACAGCAAGAGACCCAGTACTTC
CASSREQQETQYF
>NA|NA|TRBJ1-1|TRBV18
TGTGCCAGCTCACCACTAGTGGGAGGGGCCACTGAAGCTTTCTTT
CASSPLVGGATEAFF
>NA|NA|TRBJ1-4|TRBV6-4
TGTGCCAGCAGCTCCCCCAGGGAGGCTAATGAAAAACTGTTTTTT
CASSSPREANEKLFF
>TRBD2|NA|TRBJ2-5|TRBV28
TGTGCCAGCATGGCTAGCGGGCTGTCACAAGAGACCCAGTACTTC
CASMASGLSQETQYF
>TRBD2|NA|TRBJ2-7|TRBV5-1
TGCGCCAGCAGCTTGGAGCTAGCGGGGCTCATGGGTTACGAGCAGTACTTC
CASSLELAGLMGYEQYF
>TRBD1|NA|TRBJ1-1|TRBV2
TGTGCCAGCAGGGCAGGGGGCACTGAAGCTTTCTTT
CASRAGGTEAFF
>TRBD1|NA|TRBJ1-2|TRBV10-3
TGTGCCATCAGAGAACCTGGACTGACAGGGCCCGAAGTCTATGGCTACACCTTC
CAIREPGLTGPEVYGYTF
>TRBD1|NA|TRBJ1-2|TRBV9
TGTGCCAGCAGCGTAGCGAGGGGGCATTATGGCTACACCTTC
CASSVARGHYGYTF
>NA|once|TRBJ1-1|TRBV9
TGTGCCAGCAGCCTAGGGACGAACACTGAAGCTTTCTTT
CASSLGTNTEAFF
>TRBD2|NA|TRBJ2-5|TRBV11-3
TGTGCCAGCAGCGGGACTAACCAAGAGACCCAGTACTTC
CASSGTNQETQYF
>TRBD2|few|TRBJ2-1|TRBV6-1
TGTGCCAGCAGTGAATCAGCGGGAGGGCCCCGTGAGCAGTTCTTC
CASSESAGGPREQFF
>NA|NA|TRBJ1-6|TRBV11-3
TGTGCCAGCAGCCCGGACGTATATTCACCCCTCCACTTT
CASSPDVYSPLHF
>NA|NA|TRBJ1-1|TRBV18
TGTGCCAGCTCACAGGGGATGAAAAACACTGAAGCTTTCTTT
CASSQGMKNTEAFF
>NA|once|TRBJ2-3|TRBV7-6
TGTGCCAGCAGCCCCCTGGGGACTAGCACAGATACGCAGTATTTT
CASSPLGTSTDTQYF
>NA|NA|TRBJ1-2|TRBV3-1/TRBV3-2
TGTGCCAGCAGCCAAGGATCGACACATAACTATGGCTACACCTTC
CASSQGSTHNYGYTF